This T cell receptor (beta chain) was retrieved from a study of blood T cell repertoires in COVID-19. Study-level background: Samples representing acute and convalescent COVID-19 were sourced from the United States, Italy and Spain. In each case, the material was cDNA or gDNA derived from T cells, B-cell-depleted T cells, or PBMCs.

Authors' data handling: Researchers report that nucleated cell counts were estimated from reference gene primer amplification. Sequencing used immunoSEQ multiplex PCR; TCRdb keeps in-frame clones, though not all of them. V, J and clone size are those of that table, while D and trimming were read from the DNA. The table lists roughly 85,000 clones, roughly 88% of them singletons. CDR3 length: 15 amino acids. The germline CDR1 and CDR2 sequences are MNHNS and SASEGT. Notes on this clone: A junction end diverges from the germline sequence, so it may reflect a read error.

The source of this sequence is a middle-aged man with active or convalescent COVID-19. V usage is TRBV6-1 and J usage is TRBJ2-3, with D perhaps TRBD2 (5 bases). Sequencing was carried out using peripheral blood. The CDR3 bases are TGTGCCAGCAGAGAAGGGTACGGGGGCACAGATACGCAGTATTTT. Translating gives CASREGYGGTDTQYF.